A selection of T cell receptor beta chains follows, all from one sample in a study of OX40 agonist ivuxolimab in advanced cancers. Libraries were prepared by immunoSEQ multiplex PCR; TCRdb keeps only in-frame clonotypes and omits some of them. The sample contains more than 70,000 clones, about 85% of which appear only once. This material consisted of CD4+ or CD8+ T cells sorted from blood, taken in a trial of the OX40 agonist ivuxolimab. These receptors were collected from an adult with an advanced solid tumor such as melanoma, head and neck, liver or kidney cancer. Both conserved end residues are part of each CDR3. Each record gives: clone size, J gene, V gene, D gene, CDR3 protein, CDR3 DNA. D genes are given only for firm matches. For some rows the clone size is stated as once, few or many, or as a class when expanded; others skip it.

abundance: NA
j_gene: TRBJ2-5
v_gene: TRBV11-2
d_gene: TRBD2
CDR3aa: CASSRGLAGGVRETQYF
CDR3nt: TGTGCCAGCAGCCGCGGACTAGCGGGGGGGGTCCGGGAGACCCAGTACTTC

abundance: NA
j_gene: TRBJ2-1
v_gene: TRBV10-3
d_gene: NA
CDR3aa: CAISESVNEQFF
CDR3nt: TGTGCCATCAGTGAGTCAGTCAATGAGCAGTTCTTC

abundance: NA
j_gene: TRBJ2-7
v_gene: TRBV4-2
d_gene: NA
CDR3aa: CASSKGASVLAGEQYF
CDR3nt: TGTGCCAGCAGCAAGGGGGCTAGCGTGCTAGCCGGCGAGCAGTACTTC

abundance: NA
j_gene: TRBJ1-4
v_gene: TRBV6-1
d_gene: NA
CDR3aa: CASSEDDRSNEKLFF
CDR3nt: TGTGCCAGCAGTGAGGACGACAGATCTAATGAAAAACTGTTTTTT

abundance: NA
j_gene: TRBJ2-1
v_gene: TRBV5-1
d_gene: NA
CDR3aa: CASSNYHTGTYNEQFF
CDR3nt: TGCGCCAGCAGCAACTATCATACCGGGACCTACAATGAGCAGTTCTTC

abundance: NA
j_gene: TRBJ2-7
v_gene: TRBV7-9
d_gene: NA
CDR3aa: CASSLTGTTSYEQYF
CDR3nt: TGTGCCAGCAGCTTAACCGGGACGACCTCCTACGAGCAGTACTTC

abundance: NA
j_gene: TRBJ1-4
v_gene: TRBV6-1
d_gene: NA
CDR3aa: CASGPGYFSPLFF
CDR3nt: TGTGCCAGCGGGCCGGGCTACTTTAGCCCACTGTTTTTT

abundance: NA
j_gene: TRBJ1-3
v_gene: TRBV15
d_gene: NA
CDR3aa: CATSRVFGTVSGNTIYF
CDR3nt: TGTGCCACCAGCAGAGTTTTCGGGACGGTCTCTGGAAACACCATATATTTT

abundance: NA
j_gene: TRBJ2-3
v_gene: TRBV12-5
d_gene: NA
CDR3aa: CASGLVLGPTDTQYF
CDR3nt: TGTGCTAGTGGTTTGGTATTGGGTCCCACAGATACGCAGTATTTT

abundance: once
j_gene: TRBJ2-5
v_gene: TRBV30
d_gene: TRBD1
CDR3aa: CAWGTGRETQYF
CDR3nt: TGTGCCTGGGGGACAGGGAGAGAGACCCAGTACTTC

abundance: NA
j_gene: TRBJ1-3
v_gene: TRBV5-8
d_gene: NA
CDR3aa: CASSPWLGNTIYF
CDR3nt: TGTGCCAGCAGCCCCTGGCTTGGAAACACCATATATTTT

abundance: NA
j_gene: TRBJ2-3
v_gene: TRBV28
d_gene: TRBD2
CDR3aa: CATRSGGHTDTQYF
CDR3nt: TGTGCCACCCGAAGCGGGGGGCACACAGATACGCAGTATTTT

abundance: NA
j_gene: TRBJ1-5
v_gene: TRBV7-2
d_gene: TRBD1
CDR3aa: CASSLAGQGGQPQHF
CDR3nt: TGTGCCAGCAGCTTAGCTGGGCAGGGGGGTCAGCCCCAGCATTTT

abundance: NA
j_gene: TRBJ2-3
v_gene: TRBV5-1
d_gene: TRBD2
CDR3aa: CASSLGLTSTDTQYF
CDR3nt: TGCGCCAGCAGCCTGGGACTAACTAGCACAGATACGCAGTATTTT

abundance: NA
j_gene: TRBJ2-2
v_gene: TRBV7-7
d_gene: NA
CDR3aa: CASSFQRNTGELFF
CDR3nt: TGTGCTAGCAGCTTCCAACGGAACACCGGGGAGCTGTTTTTT

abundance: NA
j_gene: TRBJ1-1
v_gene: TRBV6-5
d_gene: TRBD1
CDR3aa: CASSLGQGNTEAFF
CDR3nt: TGTGCCAGCAGTTTGGGACAGGGGAACACTGAAGCTTTCTTT

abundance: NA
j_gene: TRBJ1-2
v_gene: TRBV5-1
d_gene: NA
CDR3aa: CASSLDRQRNYGYTF
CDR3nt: TGCGCCAGCAGCTTGGATAGACAGAGGAACTATGGCTACACCTTC

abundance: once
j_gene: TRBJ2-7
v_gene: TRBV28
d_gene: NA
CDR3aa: CASSLAGKVRYEQYF
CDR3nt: TGTGCCAGCAGTTTGGCAGGAAAGGTCCGCTACGAGCAGTACTTC

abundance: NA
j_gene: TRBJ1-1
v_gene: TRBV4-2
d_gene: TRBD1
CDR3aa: CASSRGEGAGNTEAFF
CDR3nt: TGTGCCAGCAGCCGCGGGGAGGGGGCCGGGAACACTGAAGCTTTCTTT

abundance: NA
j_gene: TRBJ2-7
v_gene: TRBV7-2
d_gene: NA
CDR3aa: CASSLAGGAYEQYF
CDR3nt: TGTGCCAGCAGCTTAGCGGGCGGAGCCTACGAGCAGTACTTC

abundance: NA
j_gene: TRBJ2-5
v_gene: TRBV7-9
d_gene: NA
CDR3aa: CASSTAGGAETQYF
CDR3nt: TGTGCCAGCAGCACCGCCGGGGGTGCGGAGACCCAGTACTTC

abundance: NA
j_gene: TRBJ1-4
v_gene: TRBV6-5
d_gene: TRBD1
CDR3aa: CASSKQGAEKLFF
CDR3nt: TGTGCCAGCAGTAAGCAGGGGGCTGAAAAACTGTTTTTT

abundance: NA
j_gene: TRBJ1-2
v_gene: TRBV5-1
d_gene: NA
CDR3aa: CASSPGDSQNYGYTF
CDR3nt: TGCGCCAGCAGCCCCGGTGACAGTCAGAACTATGGCTACACCTTC

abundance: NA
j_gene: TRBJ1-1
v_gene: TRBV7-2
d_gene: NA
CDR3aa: CASSPGGGYTEAFF
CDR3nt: TGTGCCAGCAGCCCGGGAGGGGGGTACACTGAAGCTTTCTTT

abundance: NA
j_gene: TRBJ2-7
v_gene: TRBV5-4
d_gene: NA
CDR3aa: CASSLGGSAYEQYF
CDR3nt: TGTGCCAGCAGCTTAGGGGGTTCTGCTTACGAGCAGTACTTC

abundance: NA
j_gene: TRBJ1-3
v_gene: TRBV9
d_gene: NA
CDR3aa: CASSDSNGGNTIYF
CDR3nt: TGTGCCAGCAGCGACAGCAACGGGGGAAACACCATATATTTT

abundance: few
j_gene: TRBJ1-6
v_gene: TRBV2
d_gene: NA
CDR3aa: CASSDTGDSYNSPLHF
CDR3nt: TGTGCCAGCAGTGACACCGGAGACAGTTATAATTCACCCCTCCACTTT

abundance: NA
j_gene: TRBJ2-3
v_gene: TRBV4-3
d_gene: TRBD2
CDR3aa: CASSQESSGSNTQYF
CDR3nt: TGCGCCAGCAGCCAAGAGTCTAGCGGGAGTAATACGCAGTATTTT

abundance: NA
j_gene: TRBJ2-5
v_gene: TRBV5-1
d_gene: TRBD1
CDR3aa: CASSDPTGSGETQYF
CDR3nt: TGCGCCAGCAGCGACCCGACAGGGTCTGGAGAGACCCAGTACTTC

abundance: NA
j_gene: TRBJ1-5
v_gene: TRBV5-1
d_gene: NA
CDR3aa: CASSLEGGNQPQHF
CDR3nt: TGCGCCAGCAGCTTGGAAGGGGGCAATCAGCCCCAGCATTTT

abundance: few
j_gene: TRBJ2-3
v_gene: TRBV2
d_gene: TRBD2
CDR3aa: CASKAGATDTQYF
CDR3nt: TGTGCCAGCAAGGCGGGAGCGACAGATACGCAGTATTTT

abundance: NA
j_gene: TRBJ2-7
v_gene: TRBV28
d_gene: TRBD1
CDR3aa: CAAATGGFAEQYF
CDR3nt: TGTGCCGCAGCGACAGGGGGATTTGCCGAGCAGTACTTC

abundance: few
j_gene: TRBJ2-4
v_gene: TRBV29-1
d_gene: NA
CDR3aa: CSVKASAIQYF
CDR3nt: TGCAGCGTCAAGGCGTCGGCTATTCAGTACTTC

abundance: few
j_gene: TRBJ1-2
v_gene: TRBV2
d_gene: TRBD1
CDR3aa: CASSRQGVDGYTF
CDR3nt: TGTGCCAGCAGCCGACAGGGTGTGGATGGCTACACCTTC

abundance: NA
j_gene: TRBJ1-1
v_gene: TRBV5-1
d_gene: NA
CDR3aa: CASSPGSQGTEAFF
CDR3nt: TGCGCCAGCAGCCCCGGGAGCCAAGGGACTGAAGCTTTCTTT

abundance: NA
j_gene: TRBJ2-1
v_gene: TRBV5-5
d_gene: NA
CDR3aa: CASSYGLGNEQFF
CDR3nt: TGTGCCAGCAGCTACGGACTGGGCAATGAGCAGTTCTTC

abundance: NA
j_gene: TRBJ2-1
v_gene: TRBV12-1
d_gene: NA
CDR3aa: CASSFGASGYLFYNEQFF
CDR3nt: TGTGCCAGCAGCTTTGGGGCTAGCGGGTATCTCTTCTACAATGAGCAGTTCTTC

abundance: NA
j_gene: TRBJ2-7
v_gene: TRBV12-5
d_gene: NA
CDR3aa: CASGTTSQEQYF
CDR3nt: TGTGCTAGTGGTACGACTAGTCAGGAGCAGTACTTC

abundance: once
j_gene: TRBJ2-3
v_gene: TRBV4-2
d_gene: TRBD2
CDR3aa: CASSPLAGTQYF
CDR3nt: TGTGCCAGCAGCCCCTTAGCGGGAACGCAGTATTTT

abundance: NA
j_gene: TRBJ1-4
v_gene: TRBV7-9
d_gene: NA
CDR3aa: CASSDGAGTENEKLFF
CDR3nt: TGTGCCAGCAGCGATGGAGCCGGGACCGAAAATGAAAAACTGTTTTTT

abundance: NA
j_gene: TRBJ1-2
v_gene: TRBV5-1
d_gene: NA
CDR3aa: CASSLQGENYGYTF
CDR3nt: TGCGCCAGCAGCCTTCAGGGAGAAAACTATGGCTACACCTTC

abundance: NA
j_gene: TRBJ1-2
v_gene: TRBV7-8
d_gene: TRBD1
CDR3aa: CASSLAGQAGGYTF
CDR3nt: TGTGCCAGCAGCTTAGCGGGACAGGCCGGTGGCTACACCTTC

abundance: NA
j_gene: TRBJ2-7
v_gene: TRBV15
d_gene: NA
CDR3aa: CATSRGRLGRTVSYEQYF
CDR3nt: TGTGCCACCAGCAGAGGGCGCTTGGGGCGGACCGTCTCCTACGAGCAGTACTTC

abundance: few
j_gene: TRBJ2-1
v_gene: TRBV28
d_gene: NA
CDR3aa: CASSLPSEQFF
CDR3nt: TGTGCCAGCAGTTTACCAAGTGAGCAGTTCTTC

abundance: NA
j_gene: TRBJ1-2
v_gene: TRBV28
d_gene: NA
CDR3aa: CASSSTVRGGGYTF
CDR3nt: TGTGCCAGCAGTTCCACCGTACGGGGGGGTGGCTACACCTTC

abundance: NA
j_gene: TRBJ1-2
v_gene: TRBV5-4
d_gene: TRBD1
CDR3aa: CASSVAGGDYGYTF
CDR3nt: TGTGCCAGCAGCGTCGCAGGGGGAGACTATGGCTACACCTTC

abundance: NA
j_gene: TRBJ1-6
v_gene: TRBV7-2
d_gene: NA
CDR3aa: CASSYNNSPLHF
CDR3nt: TGTGCCAGCAGTTATAATAATTCACCCCTCCACTTT

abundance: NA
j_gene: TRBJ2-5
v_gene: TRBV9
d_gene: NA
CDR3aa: CASSVWGSGGETQYF
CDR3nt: TGTGCCAGCAGCGTATGGGGTAGCGGAGGGGAGACCCAGTACTTC

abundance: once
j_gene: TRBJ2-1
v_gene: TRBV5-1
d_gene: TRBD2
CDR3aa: CASSFGSSGSGEQFF
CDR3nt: TGCGCCAGCAGCTTTGGGTCTAGCGGGAGTGGTGAGCAGTTCTTC

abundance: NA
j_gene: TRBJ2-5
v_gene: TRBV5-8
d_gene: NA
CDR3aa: CASSTDRRQETQYF
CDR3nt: TGTGCCAGCAGCACCGACAGGCGACAAGAGACCCAGTACTTC

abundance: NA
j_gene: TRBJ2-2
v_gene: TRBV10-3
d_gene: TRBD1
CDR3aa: CAISEGQGSGTGELFF
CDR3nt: TGTGCCATCAGTGAGGGACAGGGAAGCGGCACCGGGGAGCTGTTTTTT

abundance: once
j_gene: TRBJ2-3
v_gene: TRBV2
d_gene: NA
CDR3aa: CASTSTDTQYF
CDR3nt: TGTGCCAGCACATCCACAGATACGCAGTATTTT

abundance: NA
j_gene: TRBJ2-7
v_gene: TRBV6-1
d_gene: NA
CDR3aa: CAITPTTGSSYEQYF
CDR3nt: TGTGCCATCACACCTACAACAGGGAGCTCCTACGAGCAGTACTTC

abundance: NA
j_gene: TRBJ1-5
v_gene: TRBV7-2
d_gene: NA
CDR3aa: CASSLGRDQPQHF
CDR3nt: TGTGCCAGCAGCTTAGGGAGGGACCAGCCCCAGCATTTT

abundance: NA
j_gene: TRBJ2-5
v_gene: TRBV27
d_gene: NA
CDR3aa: CASSIGGTTQETQYF
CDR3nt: TGTGCCAGCAGTATAGGGGGGACAACCCAAGAGACCCAGTACTTC

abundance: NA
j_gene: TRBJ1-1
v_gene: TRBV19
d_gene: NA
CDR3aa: CASTSFERGNTEAFF
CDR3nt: TGTGCCAGTACCTCCTTCGAGCGGGGCAACACTGAAGCTTTCTTT

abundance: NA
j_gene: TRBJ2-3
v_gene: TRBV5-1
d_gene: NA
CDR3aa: CASSLAGSTDTQYF
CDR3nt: TGCGCCAGCAGCTTGGCGGGGAGCACAGATACGCAGTATTTT

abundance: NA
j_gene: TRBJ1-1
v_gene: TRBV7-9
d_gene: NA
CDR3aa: CASRPTGFTEAFF
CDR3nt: TGTGCCAGCAGGCCCACAGGGTTCACTGAAGCTTTCTTT

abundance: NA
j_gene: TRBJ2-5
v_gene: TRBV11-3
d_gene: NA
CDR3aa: CASSFARSGTQYF
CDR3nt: TGTGCCAGCAGCTTTGCCCGAAGCGGGACCCAGTACTTC